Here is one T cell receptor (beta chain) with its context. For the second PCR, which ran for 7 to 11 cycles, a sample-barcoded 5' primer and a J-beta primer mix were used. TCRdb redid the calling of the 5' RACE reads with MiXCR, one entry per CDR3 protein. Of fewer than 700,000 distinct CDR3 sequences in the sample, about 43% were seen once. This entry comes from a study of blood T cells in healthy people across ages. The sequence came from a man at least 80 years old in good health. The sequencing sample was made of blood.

CDR3 protein: CASSSPDSQLLYGYTF. CDR3 DNA: TGTGCCAGCAGCTCCCCGGACAGCCAACTCCTTTATGGCTACACCTTC. The chain has TRBV5-4 and TRBJ1-2; D is perhaps TRBD1 (6 bases). Germline CDR1 is SGHNT and CDR2 is YYREEE (reference sequence). The CDR3 sequence is 16 residues long. Trimming took off 3 bases at V and 5 bases at J, with 20 bases between the two ends. Full variable domain (remainder filled in from reference TRBV5-4 and TRBJ1-2): ETGVTQSPTHLIKTRGQQVTLRCSSQSGHNTVSWYQQALGQGPQFIFQYYREEENGRGNFPPRFSGLQFPNYSSELNVNALELDDSALYLCASSSPDSQLLYGYTFGSGTRLTVV.